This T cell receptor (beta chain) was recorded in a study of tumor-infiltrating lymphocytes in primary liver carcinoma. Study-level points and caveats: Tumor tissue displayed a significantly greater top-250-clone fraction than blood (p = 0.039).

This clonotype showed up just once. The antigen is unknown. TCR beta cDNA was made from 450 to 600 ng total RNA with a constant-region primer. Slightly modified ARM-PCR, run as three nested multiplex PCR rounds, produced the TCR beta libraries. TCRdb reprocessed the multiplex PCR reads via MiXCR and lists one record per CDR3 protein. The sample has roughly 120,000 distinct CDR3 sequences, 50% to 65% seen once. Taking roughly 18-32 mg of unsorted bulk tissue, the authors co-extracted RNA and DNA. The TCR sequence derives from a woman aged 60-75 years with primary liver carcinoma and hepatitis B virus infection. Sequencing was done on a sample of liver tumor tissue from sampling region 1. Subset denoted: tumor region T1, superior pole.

CDR3 residues: CASTTVGASGPQHF. The CDR3 DNA sequence: TGTGCCAGCACCACGGTGGGGGCCTCGGGGCCCCAGCATTTT. The chain employs TRBV28 and TRBJ1-5, with D possibly TRBD1 on 6 matching bases. V lost 7 bases to trimming and J lost 9 bases, with 19 bases between them. In germline, CDR1 is MDHEN, CDR2 SYDVKM. This CDR3 region has 14 residues.